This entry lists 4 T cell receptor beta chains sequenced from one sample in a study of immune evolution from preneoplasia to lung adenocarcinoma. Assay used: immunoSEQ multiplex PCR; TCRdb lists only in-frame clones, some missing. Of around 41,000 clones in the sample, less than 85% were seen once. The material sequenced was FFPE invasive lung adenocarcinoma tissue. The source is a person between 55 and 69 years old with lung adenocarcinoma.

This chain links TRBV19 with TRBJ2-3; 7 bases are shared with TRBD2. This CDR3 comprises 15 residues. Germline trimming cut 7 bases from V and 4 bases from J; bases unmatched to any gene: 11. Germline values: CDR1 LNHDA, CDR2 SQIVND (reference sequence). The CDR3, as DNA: TGTGCCAGTACACCGGGGACTATCGGGGCAGATACGCAGTATTTT. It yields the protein CASTPGTIGADTQYF.

The CDR3 DNA sequence: TGTGCCTGGAGCGCCTTGGACAGGGCCAACAATGAGCAGTTCTTC. Encoded protein: CAWSALDRANNEQFF. This chain connects TRBV30 to TRBJ2-1; 8 bases match TRBD1. CDR3 length equals 15 residues. V gave up 3 bases and J gave up 5 bases; unmatched junction bases: 9. CDR1 is GTSNPN and CDR2 is SVGIG in the germline V gene (reference sequence).

CDR3 region: CASSSGTSGSYEQYF. The CDR3 DNA reads as TGTGCCAGCAGCTCTGGGACTAGCGGGAGTTACGAGCAGTACTTC. The chain uses TRBV5-4 and TRBJ2-7, with TRBD2 matching 14 bases. The CDR3 extends over 15 amino acids. Per germline, CDR1 SGHNT and CDR2 YYREEE (reference sequence). After removal of 3 bases from V and 4 bases from J, the junction contained 3 bases not matched to a gene. The full variable domain, rest sourced from reference TRBV5-4 and TRBJ2-7, is ETGVTQSPTHLIKTRGQQVTLRCSSQSGHNTVSWYQQALGQGPQFIFQYYREEENGRGNFPPRFSGLQFPNYSSELNVNALELDDSALYLCASSSGTSGSYEQYFGPGTRLTVT.

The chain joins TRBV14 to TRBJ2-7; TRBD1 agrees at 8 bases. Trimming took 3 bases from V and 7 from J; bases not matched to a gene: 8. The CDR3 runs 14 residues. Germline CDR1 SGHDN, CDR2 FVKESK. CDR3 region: CASSQRGQGGEQYF. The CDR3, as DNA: TGTGCCAGCAGCCAGCGCGGACAGGGCGGGGAGCAGTACTTC.